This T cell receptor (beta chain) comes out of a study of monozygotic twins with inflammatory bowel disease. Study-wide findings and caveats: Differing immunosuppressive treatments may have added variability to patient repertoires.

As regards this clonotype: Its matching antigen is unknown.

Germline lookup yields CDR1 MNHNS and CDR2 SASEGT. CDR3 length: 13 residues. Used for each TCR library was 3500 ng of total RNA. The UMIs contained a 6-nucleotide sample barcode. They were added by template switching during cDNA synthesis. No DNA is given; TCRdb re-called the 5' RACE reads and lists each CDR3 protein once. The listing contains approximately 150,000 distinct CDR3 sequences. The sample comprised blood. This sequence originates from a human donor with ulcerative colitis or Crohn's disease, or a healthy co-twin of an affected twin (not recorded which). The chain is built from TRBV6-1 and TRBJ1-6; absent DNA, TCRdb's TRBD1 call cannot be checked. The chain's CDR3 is CASSGTGNSPLHF.